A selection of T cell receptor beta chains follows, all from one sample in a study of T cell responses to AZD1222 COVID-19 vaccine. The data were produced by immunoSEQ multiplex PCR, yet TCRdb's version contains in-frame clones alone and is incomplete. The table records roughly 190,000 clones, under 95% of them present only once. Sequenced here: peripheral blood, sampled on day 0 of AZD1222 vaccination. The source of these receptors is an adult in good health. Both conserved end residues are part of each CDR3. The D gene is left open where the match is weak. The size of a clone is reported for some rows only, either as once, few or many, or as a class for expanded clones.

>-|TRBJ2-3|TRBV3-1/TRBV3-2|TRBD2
CASSLLGAGSTDTQYF
TGTGCCAGCAGCCTCCTGGGAGCGGGGTCCACAGATACGCAGTATTTT
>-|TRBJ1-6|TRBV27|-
CASSPGVNRGDSPLHF
TGTGCCAGCAGTCCGGGGGTCAACCGCGGGGATTCACCCCTCCACTTT
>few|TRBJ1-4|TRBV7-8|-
CASSLGITATNEKLFF
TGTGCCAGCAGCTTGGGGATCACTGCAACTAATGAAAAACTGTTTTTT
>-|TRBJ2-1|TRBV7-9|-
CASSPLDTDRDNEQFF
TGTGCCAGCAGCCCACTCGACACGGACCGGGACAATGAGCAGTTCTTC
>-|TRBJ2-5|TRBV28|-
CASSLGGLGETQYF
TGTGCCAGCAGTTTAGGTGGATTGGGAGAGACCCAGTACTTC
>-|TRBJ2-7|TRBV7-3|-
CASSVQGGGYEQYF
TGTGCCAGCAGCGTCCAGGGAGGGGGCTACGAGCAGTACTTC
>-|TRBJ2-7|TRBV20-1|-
CSATDYEQYF
TGCAGTGCTACGGATTACGAGCAGTACTTC
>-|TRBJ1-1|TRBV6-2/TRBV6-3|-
CASSYSRTETMNTEAFF
TGTGCCAGCAGTTACTCGAGGACAGAGACCATGAACACTGAAGCTTTCTTT
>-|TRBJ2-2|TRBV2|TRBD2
CASRKSSGGSLFELFF
TGTGCCAGCAGGAAATCTAGCGGGGGGAGTCTTTTTGAGCTGTTTTTT
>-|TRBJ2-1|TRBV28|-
CASSPPPVNEQFF
TGTGCCAGCAGCCCCCCCCCGGTCAATGAGCAGTTCTTC
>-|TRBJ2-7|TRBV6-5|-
CASNNRTEGYEQYF
TGTGCCAGCAACAATAGAACAGAAGGCTACGAGCAGTACTTC
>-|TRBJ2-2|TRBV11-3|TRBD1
CASSNDRGRNTGELFF
TGTGCCAGCAGCAATGACAGGGGGCGAAACACCGGGGAGCTGTTTTTT
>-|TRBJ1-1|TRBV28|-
CASSLTTINTEAFF
TGTGCCAGCAGTTTAACTACAATAAACACTGAAGCTTTCTTT
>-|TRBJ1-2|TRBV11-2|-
CASSFSRVLNNYGYTF
TGTGCCAGCAGCTTTAGTAGGGTACTGAATAACTATGGCTACACCTTC
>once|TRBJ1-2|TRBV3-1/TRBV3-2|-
CASSQGPYGYTF
TGTGCCAGCAGCCAAGGCCCCTATGGCTACACCTTC
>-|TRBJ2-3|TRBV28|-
CASSFISTDTQYF
TGTGCCAGCAGTTTTATCAGCACAGATACGCAGTATTTT
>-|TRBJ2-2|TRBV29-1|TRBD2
CSVSLVGLAANTGELFF
TGCAGCGTCTCGCTAGTAGGACTAGCGGCGAACACCGGGGAGCTGTTTTTT
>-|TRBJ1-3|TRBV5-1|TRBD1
CASSLQGNLAGNTIYF
TGCGCCAGCAGCTTACAGGGGAACTTAGCAGGAAACACCATATATTTT
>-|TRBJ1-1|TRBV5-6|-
CASSLDRVLDAFF
TGTGCCAGCAGCTTGGACAGGGTGCTCGACGCTTTCTTT
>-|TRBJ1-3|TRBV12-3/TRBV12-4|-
CASATGSGNTIYF
TGTGCCAGCGCAACAGGGTCTGGAAACACCATATATTTT
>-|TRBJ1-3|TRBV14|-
CASSPGSVTIYF
TGTGCCAGCAGCCCCGGATCGGTCACCATATATTTT
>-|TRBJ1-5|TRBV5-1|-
CASSLSLNQPQHF
TGCGCCAGCAGCTTGTCATTGAATCAGCCCCAGCATTTT
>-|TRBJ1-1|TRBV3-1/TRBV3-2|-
CASSQDTAAFF
TGTGCCAGCAGCCAAGATACAGCGGCTTTCTTT
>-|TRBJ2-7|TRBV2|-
CASRGMTKTYEQYF
TGTGCCAGCAGAGGGATGACAAAAACCTACGAGCAGTACTTC
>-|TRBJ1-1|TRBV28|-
CASSFRTEAFF
TGTGCCAGCAGTTTTAGGACTGAAGCTTTCTTT
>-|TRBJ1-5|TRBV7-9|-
CASSLEDDNQPQHF
TGTGCCAGCAGCTTGGAGGACGACAATCAGCCCCAGCATTTT
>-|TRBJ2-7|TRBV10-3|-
CAISESLGGSNEQYF
TGTGCCATCAGTGAGTCGCTAGGGGGGTCTAACGAGCAGTACTTC
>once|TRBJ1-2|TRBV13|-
CASSLGLLSNGGASYGYTF
TGTGCCAGCAGCTTAGGCCTACTATCAAACGGGGGAGCGAGCTATGGCTACACCTTC
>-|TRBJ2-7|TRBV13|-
CASSVTGKQYF
TGTGCCAGCAGCGTTACAGGGAAGCAGTACTTC
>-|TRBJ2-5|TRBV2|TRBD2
CASSQLAGVQETQYF
TGTGCCAGCAGCCAACTAGCGGGGGTCCAAGAGACCCAGTACTTC
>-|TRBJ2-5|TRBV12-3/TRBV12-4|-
CASSRRGSIYF
TGTGCCAGCAGCCGTAGAGGGTCAATATACTTC
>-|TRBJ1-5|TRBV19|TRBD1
CASSRTGDSNQPQHF
TGTGCCAGTAGTCGGACAGGGGATAGCAATCAGCCCCAGCATTTT
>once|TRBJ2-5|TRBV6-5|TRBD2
CASSPVGGVKETQYF
TGTGCCAGCAGCCCCGTTGGGGGGGTAAAGGAGACCCAGTACTTC
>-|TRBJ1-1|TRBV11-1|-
CASSPPRVNTEAFF
TGTGCCAGCAGCCCACCCAGGGTGAACACTGAAGCTTTCTTT
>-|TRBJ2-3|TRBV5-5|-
CASSLDGVPSTDTQYF
TGTGCCAGCAGCTTGGACGGGGTCCCTAGCACAGATACGCAGTATTTT
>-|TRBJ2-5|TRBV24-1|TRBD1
CATSDQYRTGSTQYF
TGTGCCACCAGTGATCAATATCGGACAGGGTCGACCCAGTACTTC
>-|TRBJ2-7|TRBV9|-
CASSVGAQGVGEQYF
TGTGCCAGCAGCGTAGGCGCACAAGGGGTGGGGGAGCAGTACTTC
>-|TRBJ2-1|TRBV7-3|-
CASSPFIMSEQFF
TGTGCCAGCAGCCCCTTCATAATGTCTGAGCAGTTCTTC
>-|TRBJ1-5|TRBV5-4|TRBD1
CASSTDRGNQPQHF
TGTGCCAGCAGCACGGACAGGGGTAATCAGCCCCAGCATTTT
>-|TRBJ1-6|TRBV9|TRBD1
CASSPGGTGDSPLHF
TGTGCCAGCAGCCCAGGGGGGACAGGGGATTCACCCCTCCACTTT
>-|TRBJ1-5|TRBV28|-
CASSLNGRGQPQHF
TGTGCCAGCAGCCTGAACGGACGGGGTCAGCCCCAGCATTTT